The source of this TCR beta chain is a study of T cells generated in artificial thymic organoids. TCRalpha and TCRbeta libraries were amplified separately by semi-nested PCR with TRAC or TRBC reverse primers. MiXCR, run by TCRdb on the 5' RACE reads, gives a single entry per CDR3 protein. The repertoire holds about 5,600 distinct CDR3 sequences, with over 30% as singletons. V lost 1 base to trimming and J lost 1 base; unmatched junction nucleotides: 6. This CDR3 contains 16 residues. CDR1 is MGHRA, CDR2 YSYEKL, per germline. This clonotype is medium-sized (0.01 to 0.1%) by share. The clonotype comes from a human donor who gave cord blood stem cells for thymic organoid culture, a cardiac surgery patient who gave postnatal thymus, or a blood donor (not recorded which). Sequencing was performed on naive CD8+ T cells from blood. The sample's subset: CD3+TCRalphabeta+CD8SP T cells; for blood, CD45RO-CCR7+ naive CD8+ T cells. V gene TRBV4-1 combines with J gene TRBJ1-2; 7 bases are shared with TRBD1. The CDR3 DNA reads as TGCGCCAGCAGCCAAGCCCCGGGACAGAGTAACTATGGCTACACCTTC. Translation gives CASSQAPGQSNYGYTF.